One sample yielded the 30 T cell receptor beta chains listed below, sequenced in a study of T-cell memory formation after mild COVID-19. TCRdb re-called the 5' RACE reads with MiXCR, one entry per CDR3 protein. The repertoire holds around 410,000 distinct CDR3 sequences, with around 22% as singletons. Material: PBMCs or a T cell subset sorted from them (not recorded which). Receptors were obtained from an adult woman who had mild COVID-19 (a few samples of this study predate the infection). Cell type and time point are not known.

This clonotype was counted between two and nine times. The V and J genes are TRBV7-9 and TRBJ1-6; possible D gene TRBD1, 5 bases. From germline, CDR1 is SEHNR and CDR2 FQNEAQ (reference sequence). This CDR3 is 15 amino acids long. V was shortened by 5 bases and J by 9 bases, with 17 bases between the two germline ends. The CDR3 spells CASSQRDGYGSPLHF. Written as DNA, the CDR3 is TGTGCCAGCAGCCAGAGGGACGGCTATGGTTCACCCCTCCACTTT.

The genes are TRBV27 and TRBJ2-7, with D perhaps being TRBD1 or TRBD2 (5 bases each). The length of the CDR3 is 15 residues. Trimming removed 5 bases at V and 0 bases at J, with 14 bases between. In germline, CDR1 is MNHEY, CDR2 SMNVEV (reference sequence). The CDR3 protein is CASSTIGATSYEQYF. The DNA for the CDR3 is TGTGCCAGCAGTACCATCGGGGCTACCTCCTACGAGCAGTACTTC.

The V call is TRBV20-1, the J call TRBJ2-3; 7 bases are shared with TRBD1. The trim removed 5 bases at V and 0 bases at J, leaving 8 bases unmatched. Germline V CDR1 and CDR2: DFQATT, SNEGSKA (reference sequence). This CDR3 contains 15 residues. The CDR3 DNA follows: TGCAGTGCTGAGGACAGGCGGTCTAGCACAGATACGCAGTATTTT. Translated: CSAEDRRSSTDTQYF.

The chain recombines TRBV7-2 with TRBJ2-5, with 10 bases identical to TRBD1. Trimming took 3 bases from V and 5 from J; bases not matched to a gene: 6. The length of the CDR3 is 15 residues. Germline CDR1 reads SGHTA; CDR2 reads FQGNSA. Written as DNA, the CDR3 is TGTGCCAGCAGCTTGGGGACAGGGGTAGTGGAGACCCAGTACTTC. Protein product: CASSLGTGVVETQYF.

Worth noting for this clonotype: At one end, the junction sequence differs from germline, possibly due to a read error. The chain recombines TRBV4-2 with TRBJ2-5; 13 bases agree with TRBD2. In germline, CDR1 is LGHNA, CDR2 YNFKEQ. CDR3 length equals 14 residues. In DNA, the CDR3 is TGTGCCAGCAGCCAAGATATCGGACTAGCGGGAGTCGGCTTC. Amino acids: CASSQDIGLAGVGF.

CDR3: CASSLAPAGSTDTQYF. The CDR3 bases are TGTGCCAGCAGCTTAGCGCCAGCGGGGAGCACAGATACGCAGTATTTT. The J gene is TRBJ2-3, the V gene TRBV7-6; 7 positions agree with TRBD2. Per the germline V gene, CDR1 is SGHVS and CDR2 is FNYEAQ. This CDR3 has 16 amino acids. The V and J ends lost 0 bases and 0 bases, in that order; junction bases with no gene match: 3. The full variable domain, rest sourced from reference TRBV7-6 and TRBJ2-3, is GAGVSQSPRYKVTKRGQDVALRCDPISGHVSLYWYRQALGQGPEFLTYFNYEAQQDKSGLPNDRFSAERPEGSISTLTIQRTEQRDSAMYRCASSLAPAGSTDTQYFGPGTRLTVL.

This clonotype was counted between two and nine times. The chain links TRBV12-5 to TRBJ1-1; D gene uncertain. The length of the CDR3 is 13 residues. V was shortened by 4 bases and J by 1 base, with 7 bases between the two germline ends. Germline loops: CDR1 LGHNT, CDR2 FRNRAP. The CDR3 reads CASGSTGNTEAFF. CDR3 nucleotides: TGTGCTAGTGGTTCGACGGGGAACACTGAAGCTTTCTTT.

CDR3 nucleotides: TGTGCCAGCAGCGTCGGGACTAGCGGCAAAGATACGCAGTATTTT. Protein product: CASSVGTSGKDTQYF. This chain connects TRBV7-9 to TRBJ2-3; 11 bases align to TRBD2. Germline assignment: CDR1 SEHNR and CDR2 FQNEAQ (reference sequence). V lost 5 bases and J lost 5; bases outside the gene matches: 6. CDR3 length equals 15 residues.

The rearrangement joins TRBV19 to TRBJ1-2; D is perhaps TRBD1 (5 bases). Trimming left V 5 bases short and J 8 bases short, with 18 bases between. Per germline, CDR1 LNHDA and CDR2 SQIVND (reference sequence). CDR3 length: 14 residues. The CDR3 DNA reads TGTGCCAGTAGTCTTCGGCAGGGCCTTGGGGGCTACACCTTC. Its protein is CASSLRQGLGGYTF.

This clonotype appeared a few times. This sequence joins TRBV30 and TRBJ2-5; D is unresolved. The germline V and J ends were trimmed by 0 bases and 5 bases, with 16 bases remaining between them. The CDR3 covers 15 residues. Germline values: CDR1 GTSNPN, CDR2 SVGIG (reference sequence). The CDR3 here is CAWSVRAVMKETQYF. CDR3 DNA sequence: TGTGCCTGGAGTGTACGCGCGGTAATGAAGGAGACCCAGTACTTC.

This clonotype was counted a few times. The chain employs TRBV15 and TRBJ1-1, with TRBD1 identical over 8 bases. CDR3 length equals 18 residues. V was clipped by 5 bases and J by 4 bases; unmatched bases: 18. Germline V CDR1 and CDR2: LNHNV, YYDKDF (reference sequence). CDR3 nucleotides: TGTGCCACCAGCGACCCCACCGGGACAGGCAGCTGGGGCACTGAAGCTTTCTTT. This translates into CATSDPTGTGSWGTEAFF.

This clonotype was observed a handful of times. V and J are TRBV6-6 and TRBJ1-5; TRBD1 agrees at 8 bases. The V gene's germline CDR1 is MNHNY and CDR2 SVGAGI (reference sequence). The CDR3 extends over 15 amino acids. With V trimmed by 6 bases and J by 5 bases, 9 bases remained unmatched. The CDR3, as DNA: TGTGCCAGCAGAAGTTGGGACAGGAGGGATCAGCCCCAGCATTTT. It encodes CASRSWDRRDQPQHF.

This clonotype was observed a handful of times. V and J are TRBV11-2 and TRBJ2-1, with 8 positions matching TRBD2. CDR1 and CDR2 from the germline V gene are SGHAT and FQNNGV. The CDR3 extends over 12 amino acids. Germline trimming cut 0 bases from V and 16 bases from J; bases unmatched to any gene: 5. In DNA, the CDR3 is TGTGCCAGCAGCTTAGAGGTAGCGGGGATCTTCTTC. This encodes CASSLEVAGIFF. The entire variable domain, with the rest obtained from reference TRBV11-2 and TRBJ2-1, is as follows: EAGVAQSPRYKIIEKRQSVAFWCNPISGHATLYWYQQILGQGPKLLIQFQNNGVVDDSQLPKDRFSAERLKGVDSTLKIQPAKLEDSAVYLCASSLEVAGIFFGPGTRLTVL.

V and J are TRBV9 and TRBJ1-1, with D perhaps TRBD1 (5 bases). CDR3 length equals 14 residues. Per the germline V gene, CDR1 is SGDLS and CDR2 is YYNGEE. V dropped 2 bases and J dropped 4 bases, with 12 bases sitting between them. This CDR3 is CASSVNRKGTEAFF. The CDR3 bases are TGTGCCAGCAGCGTTAACAGGAAGGGCACTGAAGCTTTCTTT.

The chain combines TRBV18 with TRBJ2-5; unclear D gene. Trimming stripped 0 bases from V and 7 bases from J, with 18 bases between. The CDR3 runs to 16 residues. From germline, CDR1 is KGHSH and CDR2 LQKENI. CDR3 in amino acids: CASSPPTVGIERTQYF. For the CDR3, the DNA is TGTGCCAGCTCACCACCGACGGTAGGGATCGAACGGACCCAGTACTTC.

The V and J genes are TRBV12-3 or TRBV12-4 and TRBJ2-7; TRBD2 matches 8 bases. The CDR3 has 17 residues. Trimming at V came to 7 bases and at J to 5 bases, leaving 19 bases not matched to a gene. DNA for the CDR3: TGTGCCAGCACCTCGACTAGCGAAGATCCCAGAGGGAACGAGCAGTACTTC. Its protein product is CASTSTSEDPRGNEQYF.

This clonotype was observed a few times. The chain combines TRBV9 with TRBJ2-3, with 7 bases aligning to TRBD2. Germline V lookup: CDR1 SGDLS, CDR2 YYNGEE. V was clipped by 3 bases and J by 0 bases; unmatched bases: 4. The CDR3 has 15 amino acids. CDR3 nucleotide sequence: TGTGCCAGCAGCGCATATAGCGGGAGCACAGATACGCAGTATTTT. Protein: CASSAYSGSTDTQYF.

The rearrangement uses TRBV2 and TRBJ2-2, with D uncertain. From germline, CDR1 is SNHLY and CDR2 FYNNEI. Trimming cost V 6 bases and J 4 bases, with 15 bases left between them. The CDR3 has 15 residues. The CDR3 coding sequence is TGTGCCAGCAGACCCGTGCCGGGCTTCACCGGGGAGCTGTTTTTT. Protein product: CASRPVPGFTGELFF.

This clonotype was counted a few times. The chain links TRBV27 to TRBJ2-1; 9 positions agree with TRBD2. With 4 bases clipped from V and 0 bases from J, the junction kept 7 bases outside the gene matches. The CDR3 contains 17 residues. CDR1 is MNHEY, CDR2 SMNVEV, per germline (reference sequence). The CDR3 region has the DNA TGTGCCAGCAGTTCGTTAGCGGGGGTGGTCTCCTACAATGAGCAGTTCTTC. The encoded protein is CASSSLAGVVSYNEQFF.

The rearrangement joins TRBV11-2 to TRBJ2-5; D could derive from TRBD1 or TRBD2 (5 bases each). Germline CDR1 reads SGHAT; CDR2 reads FQNNGV. V was clipped by 5 bases and J by 3 bases, with 10 bases between them. The CDR3 loop spans 13 amino acids. CDR3 region: CASSRDGKETQYF. CDR3 nucleotide sequence: TGTGCCAGCAGCCGGGACGGCAAAGAGACCCAGTACTTC.

This clonotype was seen a few times. The rearrangement joins TRBV20-1 to TRBJ1-2, with 7 bases lining up with TRBD1. Germline CDR1 is DFQATT and CDR2 is SNEGSKA (reference sequence). Trimming removed 3 bases from V and 4 bases from J; junction bases left unmatched: 8. CDR3 size: 14 residues. The CDR3 nucleotides are TGCAGTGCTAGCCGAAACTGGGACAGCTATGGCTACACCTTC. Its protein product is CSASRNWDSYGYTF.

This chain joins TRBV18 and TRBJ1-1, with unresolved D. Trimming left V 0 bases short and J 4 bases short, with 12 bases between. This CDR3 is built from 15 residues. Germline values: CDR1 KGHSH, CDR2 LQKENI. CDR3 DNA sequence: TGTGCCAGCTCACCACCGAAGGTTTTGGGCACTGAAGCTTTCTTT. Protein sequence: CASSPPKVLGTEAFF.

This clonotype came up a few times. The CDR3 sequence: CASSQEGFADTQYF. The DNA of the CDR3 is TGCGCCAGCAGCCAAGAGGGGTTTGCAGATACGCAGTATTTT. The rearrangement joins TRBV4-3 to TRBJ2-3; the D is unclear. CDR1 is LGHNA, CDR2 YSLEER, per germline. The CDR3 contains 14 residues. Trimming pared 0 bases from V and 4 bases from J, leaving 8 bases between.

This clonotype was found a few times. V and J are TRBV20-1 and TRBJ1-1, with TRBD1 matching over 7 bases. Germline V lookup: CDR1 DFQATT, CDR2 SNEGSKA (reference sequence). The ends lost 6 bases at V and 4 bases at J; junction bases unmatched: 17. There are 16 residues in the CDR3. CDR3 DNA sequence: TGCAGTGCCCCAAAGATACAGGGGATGTTTCCCACTGAAGCTTTCTTT. It codes for CSAPKIQGMFPTEAFF.

This clonotype was seen a few times. The CDR3 reads CASSLDPPGTNYGYTF. As DNA, the CDR3 is TGTGCCAGCAGCTTAGATCCTCCAGGGACCAACTATGGCTACACCTTC. The chain has TRBV7-8 and TRBJ1-2, with D perhaps matching TRBD1 (5 bases). Trimming cost V 1 base and J 2 bases, with 14 bases left between them. CDR1 SGHVS and CDR2 FQNEAQ come from the germline V gene. The length of the CDR3 is 16 residues. Looking up the rest from reference TRBV7-8 and TRBJ1-2 gives the full variable domain: GAGVSQSPRYKVAKRGQDVALRCDPISGHVSLFWYQQALGQGPEFLTYFQNEAQLDKSGLPSDRFFAERPEGSVSTLKIQRTQQEDSAVYLCASSLDPPGTNYGYTFGSGTRLTVV.

This chain connects TRBV7-9 to TRBJ2-7; no reliable D call. The CDR3 runs 13 residues. Trimming left V 1 base short and J 4 bases short, with 8 bases between. Germline assignment: CDR1 SEHNR and CDR2 FQNEAQ (reference sequence). This CDR3 is CASSLGSFYEQYF. CDR3 coding DNA: TGTGCCAGCAGCTTAGGGAGCTTTTACGAGCAGTACTTC.

This clonotype was detected a few times. The gene calls are TRBV18 and TRBJ2-5; 8 positions match TRBD1. The germline V gene encodes CDR1 KGHSH and CDR2 LQKENI. This CDR3 comprises 14 residues. After removal of 6 bases from V and 3 bases from J, the junction contained 6 bases not matched to a gene. The CDR3, as DNA: TGTGCCAGCTCTCCCGTGACAGGGGAAGAGACCCAGTACTTC. This encodes CASSPVTGEETQYF.

CDR3: CASSPPSGSGEQYF. CDR3 nucleotide sequence: TGTGCCAGCTCACCACCGTCAGGGTCGGGGGAGCAGTACTTC. The chain uses TRBV18 and TRBJ2-7; the D gene could be TRBD1 or TRBD2 (5 bases each). This CDR3 region has 14 residues. Germline V gene sequence: CDR1 KGHSH, CDR2 LQKENI. Trimming cost V 0 bases and J 7 bases, with 13 bases left between them.

The gene calls are TRBV6-5 and TRBJ2-7, with TRBD2 matching over 10 bases. Germline CDR1 and CDR2: MNHEY and SVGAGI. V lost 0 bases to trimming and J lost 3 bases; unmatched junction nucleotides: 8. CDR3 length: 17 residues. CDR3 sequence (DNA): TGTGCCAGCAGTTACTCGCTGTACCGGACTAGCGGCTACGAGCAGTACTTC. Encoded protein: CASSYSLYRTSGYEQYF.

The CDR3 loop reads CASSFPRGVGTDTQYF. CDR3 nucleotide sequence: TGTGCCAGCAGCTTCCCCAGGGGAGTGGGCACAGATACGCAGTATTTT. The J gene is TRBJ2-3, the V gene TRBV7-6; D may be TRBD1 (6 bases). The ends were cut back, 3 bases at V and 1 base at J, with 14 bases in the middle. The CDR3 consists of 16 residues. Germline CDR1 and CDR2: SGHVS and FNYEAQ.